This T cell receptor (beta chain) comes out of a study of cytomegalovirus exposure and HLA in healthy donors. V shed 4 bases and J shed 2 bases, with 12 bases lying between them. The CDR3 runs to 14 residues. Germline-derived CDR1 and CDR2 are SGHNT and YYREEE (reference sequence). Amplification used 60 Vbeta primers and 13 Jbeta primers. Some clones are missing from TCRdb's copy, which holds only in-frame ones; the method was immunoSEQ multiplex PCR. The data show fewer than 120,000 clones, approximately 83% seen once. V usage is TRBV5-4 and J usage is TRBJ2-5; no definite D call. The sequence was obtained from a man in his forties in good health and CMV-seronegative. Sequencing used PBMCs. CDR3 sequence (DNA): TGTGCCAGCAGCCCGCGAGCGCATCAAGAGACCCAGTACTTC. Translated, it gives CASSPRAHQETQYF.